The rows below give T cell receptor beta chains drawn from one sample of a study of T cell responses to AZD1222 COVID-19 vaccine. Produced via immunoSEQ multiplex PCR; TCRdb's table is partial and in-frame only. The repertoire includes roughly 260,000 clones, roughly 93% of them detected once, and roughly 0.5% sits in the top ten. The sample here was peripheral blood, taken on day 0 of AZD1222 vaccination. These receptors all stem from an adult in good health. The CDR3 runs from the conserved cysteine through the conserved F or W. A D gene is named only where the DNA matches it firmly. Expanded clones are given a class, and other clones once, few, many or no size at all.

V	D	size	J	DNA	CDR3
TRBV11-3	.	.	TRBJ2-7	TGTGCCAGCAGCCCTGACGGCTCCTACGAGCAGTACTTC	CASSPDGSYEQYF
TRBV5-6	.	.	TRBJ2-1	TGTGCCAGCAGCTTAAGCCTAGCTAAAAATGAGCAGTTCTTC	CASSLSLAKNEQFF
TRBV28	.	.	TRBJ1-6	TGTGCCAGCAGTCTCCTAAGCGGGGAGTCACCCCTCCACTTT	CASSLLSGESPLHF
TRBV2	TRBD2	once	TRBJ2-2	TGTGCCAGCAGTGAATATCGAGCGGGGGGAGGGGAGCTGTTTTTT	CASSEYRAGGGELFF
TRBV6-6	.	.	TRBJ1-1	TGTGCCAGCAGTCACCTGCGGGGGGATGCTGAAGCTTTCTTT	CASSHLRGDAEAFF
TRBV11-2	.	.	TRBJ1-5	TGTGCCAGCAGCTTACGGGGGGACAATCAGCCCCAGCATTTT	CASSLRGDNQPQHF
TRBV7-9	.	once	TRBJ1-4	TGTGCCAGCAGCTTAGCAGGGTCGGAAAAACTGTTTTTT	CASSLAGSEKLFF
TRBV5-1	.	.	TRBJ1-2	TGCGCCAGCAGCTTGGACAGTGGACCCTATGGCTACACCTTC	CASSLDSGPYGYTF
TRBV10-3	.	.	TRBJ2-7	TGTGCCATCAGTGAACCCGGCAGGGTTGAAGAGCAGTACTTC	CAISEPGRVEEQYF
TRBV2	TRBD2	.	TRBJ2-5	TGTGCCAGCAGGGACTTGGGACTAGCTGTGGAGACCCAGTACTTC	CASRDLGLAVETQYF
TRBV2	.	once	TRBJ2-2	TGTGCCAGCATTCACCTCACCGGGGAGCTGTTTTTT	CASIHLTGELFF
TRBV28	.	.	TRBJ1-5	TGTGCCAGCAGTTTCTCTGGGTCTAGGCAGCCCCAGCATTTT	CASSFSGSRQPQHF
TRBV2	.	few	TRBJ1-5	TGTGCCAGCAGTACGGACGGGCGCGGTCAGCCCCAGCATTTT	CASSTDGRGQPQHF
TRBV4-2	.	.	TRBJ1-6	TGTGCCAGCAGCCAAGATCAAAGCAGGAGCTCCTATAATTCACCCCTCCACTTT	CASSQDQSRSSYNSPLHF
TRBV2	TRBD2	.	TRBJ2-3	TGTGCCAGCAGTGAACTCACTAGCGGTAGCACAGATACGCAGTATTTT	CASSELTSGSTDTQYF
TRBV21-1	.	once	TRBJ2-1	TGTGCCAGCAGCAAGGGTCCTCTAAACGATGAGCAGTTCTTC	CASSKGPLNDEQFF
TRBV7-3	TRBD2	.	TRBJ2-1	TGTGCCAGCAGCCCCGGGGGGGACATTAATTACAATGAGCAGTTCTTC	CASSPGGDINYNEQFF
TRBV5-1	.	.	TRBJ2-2	TGCGCCAGCAGCTTGGGGGCAGCGGCGAACACCGGGGAGCTGTTTTTT	CASSLGAAANTGELFF
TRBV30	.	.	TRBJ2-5	TGTGCCTGGGGGTACAGGGAGACCCAGTACTTC	CAWGYRETQYF
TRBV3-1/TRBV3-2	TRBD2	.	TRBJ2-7	TGTGCCAGCAGCCAAACTAGCGGGAGTTCTTGGGAGCAGTACTTC	CASSQTSGSSWEQYF
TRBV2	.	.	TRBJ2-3	TGTGCCACAGGGGAGTCGAGGGATACGCAGTATTTT	CATGESRDTQYF
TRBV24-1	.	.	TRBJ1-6	TGTGCCACCCGAACCCCGACAGCGTCGGTGGATTCACCCCTCCACTTT	CATRTPTASVDSPLHF
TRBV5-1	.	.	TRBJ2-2	TGCGCCAGCAGCTTGGGACAGGTACCGAACACCGGGGAGCTGTTTTTT	CASSLGQVPNTGELFF
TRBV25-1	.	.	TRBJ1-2	TGTGCCAGCAGGGGGGGACGGACCTATGGCTACACCTTC	CASRGGRTYGYTF
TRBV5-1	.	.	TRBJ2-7	TGCGCCAGCAGCTTGGAGGGAGGATTGTTCTACGAGCAGTACTTC	CASSLEGGLFYEQYF
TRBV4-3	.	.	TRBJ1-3	TGCGCCAGCAGCCCCAAACCTGGAAACACCATATATTTT	CASSPKPGNTIYF
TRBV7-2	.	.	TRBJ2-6	TGTGCCAGCAGCTTAGCGCTCGGGGGGCTGGGGGCGGCTGGGGCCAACGTCCTGACTTTC	CASSLALGGLGAAGANVLTF
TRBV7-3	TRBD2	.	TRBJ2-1	TGTGCCAGCAGCTTAAGCGGGGGGCCCTACAATGAGCAGTTCTTC	CASSLSGGPYNEQFF
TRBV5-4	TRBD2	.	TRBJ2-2	TGTGCCAGCAGCTTAGGACTAGCGGGAGGGGCCGGGGAGCTGTTTTTT	CASSLGLAGGAGELFF
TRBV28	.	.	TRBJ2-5	TGTGCCAGCAGTCGGAGGGACACACAAGAGACCCAGTACTTC	CASSRRDTQETQYF
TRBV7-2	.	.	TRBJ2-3	TGTGCCAGCAGCCCGTTGCGGGGTCTCAAGTCAGGCACAGATACGCAGTATTTT	CASSPLRGLKSGTDTQYF
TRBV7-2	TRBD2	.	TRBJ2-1	TGTGCCAGCAGCTCACGACTAGCGGAGGGGATCAATGAGCAGTTCTTC	CASSSRLAEGINEQFF
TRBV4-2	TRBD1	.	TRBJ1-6	TGTGCCAGCAGCCCTCGACAGGGGGGATCACCCCTCCACTTT	CASSPRQGGSPLHF
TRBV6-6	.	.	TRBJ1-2	TGTGCCAGTTCTAGCAACCCCAACTATGGCTACACCTTC	CASSSNPNYGYTF
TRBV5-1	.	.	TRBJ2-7	TGCGCCAGCAGATCGTACGACAAGGACTGGCTTTCCTACGAGCAGTACTTC	CASRSYDKDWLSYEQYF
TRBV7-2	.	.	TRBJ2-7	TGTGCCAGCAGCTGGGCGGACGGTTCCTACGAGCAGTACTTC	CASSWADGSYEQYF
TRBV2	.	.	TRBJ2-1	TGTGCCAGCAGTGAAGAGACTAGTGCTGAGCAGTTCTTC	CASSEETSAEQFF
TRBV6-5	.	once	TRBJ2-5	TGTGCCAGCAGTTACTCGACGCGGGAAGAGACCCAGTACTTC	CASSYSTREETQYF
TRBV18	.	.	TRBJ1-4	TGTGCCAGCTCACCAACCCTCGACGGGAATGAAAAACTGTTTTTT	CASSPTLDGNEKLFF
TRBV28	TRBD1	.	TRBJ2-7	TGTGCCAGCAGCGCCGGGACAGGCGACTACGAGCAGTACTTC	CASSAGTGDYEQYF
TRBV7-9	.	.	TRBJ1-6	TGTGCCAGCAGCTTAGCGTCGCTCTCTACGGGTTCACCCCTCCACTTT	CASSLASLSTGSPLHF
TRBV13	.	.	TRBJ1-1	TGTGCCAGCAGCTTAGGGCGGAGGGGGAACACTGAAGCTTTCTTT	CASSLGRRGNTEAFF
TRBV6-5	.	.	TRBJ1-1	TGTGCCAGCGATCTAGTTAGGGAGAACACTGAAGCTTTCTTT	CASDLVRENTEAFF
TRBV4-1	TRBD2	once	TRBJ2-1	TGCGCCAGCAGATTCGGGACTAGCGGGGGGGCTCGTGAGCAGTTCTTC	CASRFGTSGGAREQFF
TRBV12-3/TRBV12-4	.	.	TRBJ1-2	TGTGCCAGCAGTTTCCGGGGATACTATGGCTACACCTTC	CASSFRGYYGYTF
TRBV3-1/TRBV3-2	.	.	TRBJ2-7	TGTGCCAGCAGCCTATCGGACCGAGCCTACGAGCAGTACTTC	CASSLSDRAYEQYF
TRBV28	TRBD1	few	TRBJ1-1	TGTGCCAGCGAAACAGGGGGGGTTGGCACTGAAGCTTTCTTT	CASETGGVGTEAFF
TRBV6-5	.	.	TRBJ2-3	TGTGCCAGCAACGGCCTGTGGGCCGGCACAGATACGCAGTATTTT	CASNGLWAGTDTQYF
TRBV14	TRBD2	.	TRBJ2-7	TGTGCCAGCAGCCAAGCTTTCCTAGCGGGAGTGTACGAGCAGTACTTC	CASSQAFLAGVYEQYF
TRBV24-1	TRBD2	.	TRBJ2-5	TGTGCCACCAAGCGACTAGCAGAAGAGACCCAGTACTTC	CATKRLAEETQYF
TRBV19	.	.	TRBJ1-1	TGTGCCAGTAGTATAGAGGAGGGGATGAACACTGAAGCTTTCTTT	CASSIEEGMNTEAFF
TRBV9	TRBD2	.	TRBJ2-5	TGTGCCAGCAGCGTAGGGAAGCGGGGGGAGGAGACCCAGTACTTC	CASSVGKRGEETQYF
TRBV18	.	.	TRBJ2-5	TGTGCCAGCTCACCATTGAGGGGGGGAGAGACCCAGTACTTC	CASSPLRGGETQYF
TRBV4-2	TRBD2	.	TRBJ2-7	TGTGCCAGCACCCGCTCGATAGCGGGAGGGACCTACGAGCAGTACTTC	CASTRSIAGGTYEQYF